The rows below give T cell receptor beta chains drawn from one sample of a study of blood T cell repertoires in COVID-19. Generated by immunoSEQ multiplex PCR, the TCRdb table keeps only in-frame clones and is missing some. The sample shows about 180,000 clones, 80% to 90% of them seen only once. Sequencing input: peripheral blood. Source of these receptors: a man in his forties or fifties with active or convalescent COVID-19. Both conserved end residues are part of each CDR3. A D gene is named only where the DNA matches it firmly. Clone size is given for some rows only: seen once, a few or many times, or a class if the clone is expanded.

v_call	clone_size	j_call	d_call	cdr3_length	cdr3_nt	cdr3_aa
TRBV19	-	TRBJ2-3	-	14	TGTGCCAGTAGTGTCCTAGTCTCCACAGATACGCAGTATTTT	CASSVLVSTDTQYF
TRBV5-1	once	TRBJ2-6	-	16	TGCGCCAGCAGCGGACACCCGGACTCTGGGGCCAACGTCCTGACTTTC	CASSGHPDSGANVLTF
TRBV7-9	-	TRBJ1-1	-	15	TGTGCCAGCAGCACGGGGATTTTCAACCCGCTTGAAGCTTTCTTT	CASSTGIFNPLEAFF
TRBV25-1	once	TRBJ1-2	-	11	TGTGCCAGCTGGACGGGGGGTGGCTACACCTTC	CASWTGGGYTF
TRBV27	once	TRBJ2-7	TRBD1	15	TGTGCCAGCAGTTCCCCCGGGACAGGGGGCTACGAGCAGTACTTC	CASSSPGTGGYEQYF
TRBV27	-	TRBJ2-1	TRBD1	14	TGTGCCAGCACCGGACAGGGAGCCTACAATGAGCAGTTCTTC	CASTGQGAYNEQFF
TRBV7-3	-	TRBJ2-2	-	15	TGTGCCAGCAGCGCACAGGGGGAGGGCACCGGGGAGCTGTTTTTT	CASSAQGEGTGELFF
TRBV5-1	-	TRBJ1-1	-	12	TGCGCCAGCAGCTTTGAGGGTAGTGAAGCTTTCTTT	CASSFEGSEAFF
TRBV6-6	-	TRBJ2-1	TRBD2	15	TGTGCCAGCAGTTACGGGGGGACTAGCGGAGATGAGCAGTTCTTC	CASSYGGTSGDEQFF
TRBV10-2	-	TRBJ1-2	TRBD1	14	TGCGCCAGCTCCTTGGACAGGGTCGACTATGGCTACACCTTC	CASSLDRVDYGYTF
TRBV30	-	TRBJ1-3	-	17	TGTGCCTGGAGCCCTATGACCCGACTTCTCTCTGGAAACACCATATATTTT	CAWSPMTRLLSGNTIYF
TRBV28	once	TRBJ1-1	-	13	TGTGCCAGCAAAGCGGGGGATCTCACTGAAGCTTTCTTT	CASKAGDLTEAFF
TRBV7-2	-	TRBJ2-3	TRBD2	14	TGTGCCAGCTCACTAGCGGGGGGAGCAGATACGCAGTATTTT	CASSLAGGADTQYF
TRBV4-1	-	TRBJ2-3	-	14	TGCGCCAGCAGCCAAGACACTAGCACAGATACGCAGTATTTT	CASSQDTSTDTQYF
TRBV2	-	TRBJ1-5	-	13	TGTGCCAGCAGTGAGGGAGGGAATCAGCCCCAGCATTTT	CASSEGGNQPQHF
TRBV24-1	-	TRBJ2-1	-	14	TGTGCCACCAGTTTGACAGGAAAGAAAGATGAGCAGTTCTTC	CATSLTGKKDEQFF
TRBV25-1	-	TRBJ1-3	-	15	TGTGCCAGCAGTGACGGGGTGAGCTCTGGAAACACCATATATTTT	CASSDGVSSGNTIYF
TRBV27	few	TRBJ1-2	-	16	TGTGCCAGCCCACTTACGGACAGACACAAAAACTATGGCTACACCTTC	CASPLTDRHKNYGYTF
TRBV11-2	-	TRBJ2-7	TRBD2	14	TGTGCCAGCAGCCTTAGCGGGAAGGGCTACGAGCAGTACTTC	CASSLSGKGYEQYF
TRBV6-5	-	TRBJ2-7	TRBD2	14	TGTGCCAGCTTAGGGACTAGCGGGAGTTACGAGCAGTACTTC	CASLGTSGSYEQYF
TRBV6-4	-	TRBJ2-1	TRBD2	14	TGTGCCAGCAGTGGAGGTAGCGGGAGCGATGAGCAGTTCTTC	CASSGGSGSDEQFF
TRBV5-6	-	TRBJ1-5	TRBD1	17	TGTGCCAGCAGCTCCCGTCTCACAGGGGGCAGAGATCAGCCCCAGCATTTT	CASSSRLTGGRDQPQHF
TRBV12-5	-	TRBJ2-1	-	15	TGTGCTAGTGGTTTGCTACCGTCAGGGGGGCATGAGCAGTTCTTC	CASGLLPSGGHEQFF
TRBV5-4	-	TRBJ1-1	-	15	TGTGCCAGCAGCTTTGTTGACAGGCAGAGAGCTGAAGCTTTCTTT	CASSFVDRQRAEAFF
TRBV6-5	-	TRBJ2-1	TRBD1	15	TGTGCCAGCAGAAACAGGGGAAGCTCCTACAATGAGCAGTTCTTC	CASRNRGSSYNEQFF
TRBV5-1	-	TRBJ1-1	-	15	TGCGCCAGCAGCCCCTCGCAGGGAATGAACACTGAAGCTTTCTTT	CASSPSQGMNTEAFF
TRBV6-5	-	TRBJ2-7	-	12	TGTGCCAGCAGATTACAGGAGGGCGAGCAGTACTTC	CASRLQEGEQYF
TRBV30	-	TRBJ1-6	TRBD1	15	TGTGCCTGGACCGGACAGGGGGCGCGTAATTCACCCCTCCACTTT	CAWTGQGARNSPLHF
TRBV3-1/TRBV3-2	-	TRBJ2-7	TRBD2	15	TGTGCCAGCAGCCACGCTAGCGGTACCCGCTACGAGCAGTACTTC	CASSHASGTRYEQYF
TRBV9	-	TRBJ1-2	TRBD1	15	TGTGCCAGCAGCGTAGGGACAGGGGGGTACTATGGCTACACCTTC	CASSVGTGGYYGYTF
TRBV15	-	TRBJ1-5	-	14	TGTGCCACTGCGGAAGTGGGTAGCAATCAGCCCCAGCATTTT	CATAEVGSNQPQHF
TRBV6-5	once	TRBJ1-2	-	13	TGTGCCAGCAGGAGGCAGCGATACTATGGCTACACCTTC	CASRRQRYYGYTF
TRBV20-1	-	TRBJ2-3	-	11	TGCAGTCCTACTAACACAGATACGCAGTATTTT	CSPTNTDTQYF
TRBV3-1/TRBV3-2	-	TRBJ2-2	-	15	TGTGCCAGCAGCTTCTCGGGGGGCGGCACCGGGGAGCTGTTTTTT	CASSFSGGGTGELFF
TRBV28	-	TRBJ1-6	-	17	TGTGCCAGCATCCAAGGAGGGGCCCACTCCTATAATTCACCCCTCCACTTT	CASIQGGAHSYNSPLHF
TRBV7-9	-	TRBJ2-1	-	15	TGTGCCAGCAGCTTGGCGGGGCATGCATCCAATGAGCAGTTCTTC	CASSLAGHASNEQFF
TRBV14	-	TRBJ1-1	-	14	TGTGCCAGCAGCCAAGATTGGGGCGGCACTGAAGCTTTCTTT	CASSQDWGGTEAFF
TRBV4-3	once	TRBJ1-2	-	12	TGCGCCAGCAGCCATGAATACACAGGCTACACCTTC	CASSHEYTGYTF
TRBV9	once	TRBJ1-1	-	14	TGTGCCAGCAGCGTAGGTTTTATGAGGACTGAAGCTTTCTTT	CASSVGFMRTEAFF
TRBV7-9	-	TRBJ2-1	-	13	TGTGCCAGCAGCATAACGGTCTACAATGAGCAGTTCTTC	CASSITVYNEQFF
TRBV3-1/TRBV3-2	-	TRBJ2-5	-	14	TGTGCCAGCAGCCAAGTAAACAGGGTGGAGACCCAGTACTTC	CASSQVNRVETQYF
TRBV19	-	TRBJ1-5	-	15	TGTGCCAGTAGTATATTCCAGTATAGCAATCAGCCCCAGCATTTT	CASSIFQYSNQPQHF
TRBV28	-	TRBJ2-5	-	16	TGTGCCAGCAGTCCCATCGGAGGGGGCAAACAAGAGACCCAGTACTTC	CASSPIGGGKQETQYF
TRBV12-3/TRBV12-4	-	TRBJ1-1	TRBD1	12	TGTGCCAACAGGGGGGCCAACACTGAAGCTTTCTTT	CANRGANTEAFF
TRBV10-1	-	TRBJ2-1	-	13	TGCGCCAGCAGTGTACTAGCCTACAATGAGCAGTTCTTC	CASSVLAYNEQFF
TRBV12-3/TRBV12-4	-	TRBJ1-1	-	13	TGTGCCAGCAGTCGACAGGAGAACACTGAAGCTTTCTTT	CASSRQENTEAFF
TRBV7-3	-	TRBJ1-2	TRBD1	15	TGTGCCAGCAGCTCCGGACAGGGGCGGGACTATGGCTACACCTTC	CASSSGQGRDYGYTF
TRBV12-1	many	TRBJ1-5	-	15	TGTGCCAGCAGCTCAGGGGTAAGAAGCAATCAGCCCCAGCATTTT	CASSSGVRSNQPQHF
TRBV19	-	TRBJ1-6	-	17	TGTGCCAGTAGTCCCTTAGATTCATCGGTCCCTAATTCACCCCTCCACTTT	CASSPLDSSVPNSPLHF